The T cell receptor beta chain described here comes from a study of T cell responses to AZD1222 COVID-19 vaccine. Profiling relied on immunoSEQ multiplex PCR, and the TCRdb table lists in-frame clones only, not all of them. This table holds 150,000 to 200,000 clones, roughly 94% found once. This clone was found once. Antigen specificity is unknown. Study-level results: At baseline, seropositivity was found in only a handful of AZD1222 recipients. Reportedly, nearly half of unique spike TCRs recognized epitopes outside B.1.351/B.1.1.7 mutations. White British ancestry dominated among donors, who included more females, and clonal diversity was possibly underestimated.

This clonotype was sampled from an adult who received the AZD1222 COVID-19 vaccine. Source: peripheral blood, taken 28 days after the second AZD1222 dose.

CDR3 sequence reads: CASSPNRGPTEAFF. In nucleotides, the CDR3 is TGTGCCAGCAGCCCCAACAGGGGGCCCACTGAAGCTTTCTTT. V usage is TRBV5-6 and J usage is TRBJ1-1; 9 bases are a match to TRBD1. Per the germline V gene, CDR1 is SGHDT and CDR2 is YYEEEE. V was clipped by 4 bases and J by 4 bases; unmatched bases: 5. This CDR3 spans 14 amino acids.